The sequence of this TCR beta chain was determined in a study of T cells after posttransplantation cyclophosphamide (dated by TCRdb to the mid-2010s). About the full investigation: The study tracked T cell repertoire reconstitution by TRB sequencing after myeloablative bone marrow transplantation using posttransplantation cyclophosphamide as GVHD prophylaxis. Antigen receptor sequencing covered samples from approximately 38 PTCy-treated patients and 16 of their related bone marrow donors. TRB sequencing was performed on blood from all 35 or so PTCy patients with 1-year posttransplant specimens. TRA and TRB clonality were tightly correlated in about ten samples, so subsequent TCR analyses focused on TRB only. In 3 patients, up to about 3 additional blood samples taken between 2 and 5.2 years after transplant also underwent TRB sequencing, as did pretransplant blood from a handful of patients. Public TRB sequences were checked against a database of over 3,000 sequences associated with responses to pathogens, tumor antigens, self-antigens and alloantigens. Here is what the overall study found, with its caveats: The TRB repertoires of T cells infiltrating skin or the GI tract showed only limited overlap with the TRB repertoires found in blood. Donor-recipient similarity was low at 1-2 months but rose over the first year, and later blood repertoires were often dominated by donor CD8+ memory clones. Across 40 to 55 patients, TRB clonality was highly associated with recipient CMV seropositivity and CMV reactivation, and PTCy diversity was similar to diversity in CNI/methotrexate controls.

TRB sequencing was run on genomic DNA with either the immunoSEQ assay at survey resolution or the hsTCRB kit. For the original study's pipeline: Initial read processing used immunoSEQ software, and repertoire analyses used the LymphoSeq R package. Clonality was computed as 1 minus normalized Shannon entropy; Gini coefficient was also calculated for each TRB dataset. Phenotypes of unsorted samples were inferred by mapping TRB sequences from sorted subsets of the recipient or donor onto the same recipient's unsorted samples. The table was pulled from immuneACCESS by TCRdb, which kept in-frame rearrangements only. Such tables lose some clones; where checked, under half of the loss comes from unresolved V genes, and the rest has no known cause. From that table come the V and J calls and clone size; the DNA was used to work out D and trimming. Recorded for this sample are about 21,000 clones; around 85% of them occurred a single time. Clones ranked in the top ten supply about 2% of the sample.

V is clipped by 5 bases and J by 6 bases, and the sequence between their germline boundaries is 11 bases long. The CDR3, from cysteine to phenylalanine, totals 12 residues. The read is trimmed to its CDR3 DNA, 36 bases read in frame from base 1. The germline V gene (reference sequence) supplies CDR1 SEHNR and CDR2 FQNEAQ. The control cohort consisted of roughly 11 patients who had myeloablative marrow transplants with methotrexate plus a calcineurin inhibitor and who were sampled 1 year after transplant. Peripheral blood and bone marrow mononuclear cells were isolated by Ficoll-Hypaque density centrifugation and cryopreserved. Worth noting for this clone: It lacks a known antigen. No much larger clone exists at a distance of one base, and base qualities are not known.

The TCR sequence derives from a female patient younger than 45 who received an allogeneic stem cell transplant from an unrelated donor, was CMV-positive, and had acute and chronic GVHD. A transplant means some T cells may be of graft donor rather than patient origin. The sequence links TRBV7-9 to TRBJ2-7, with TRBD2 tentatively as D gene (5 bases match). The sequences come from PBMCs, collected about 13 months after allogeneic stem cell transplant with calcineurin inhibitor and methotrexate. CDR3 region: CASSKAVREQYF. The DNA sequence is TGTGCCAGCAGCAAAGCGGTCCGCGAGCAGTACTTC.